This T cell receptor (beta chain) was recorded in a study of blood T cell repertoires in COVID-19. The overall study: Sites in the United States, Italy and Spain provided acute and convalescent COVID-19 samples. The cDNA or gDNA used as material had been derived from T cells, B-cell-depleted T cells, or PBMCs.

In this sample, this clone turned up once. Data came from immunoSEQ multiplex PCR; TCRdb stores just in-frame clones and leaves some out. The profile shows more than 150,000 clones, about 82% of them singletons. The germline CDR1 and CDR2 sequences are MNHNY and SVGAGI (reference sequence). CDR3 length: 14 residues. The V segment lost 6 bases and the J segment 4 bases; nucleotides outside the gene matches: 5. This rearrangement joins TRBV6-6 to TRBJ1-1; 10 bases match TRBD1. Input material: peripheral blood. The receptor was isolated from a young woman with acute or convalescent COVID-19. CDR3 amino acids: CASRDRGGVTEAFF. The CDR3 DNA is TGTGCCAGCAGGGACAGGGGGGGGGTCACTGAAGCTTTCTTT.